Below, 19 T cell receptor beta chains from the same sample are listed, as sequenced in a study of preoperative IRX-2 immunotherapy in early breast cancer (dated by TCRdb to the late 2010s). Reading the label with the study, this specimen's treatment or condition is: preoperative locoregional IRX-2 cytokine immunotherapy. Preparation of the library involved the immunoSEQ multiplex PCR assay. In its TCRdb copy, this immuneACCESS table keeps in-frame sequences only and misses some clones. Where compared with another copy, unresolved V genes explain less than half of these, and the others have no known cause. For this sample the table gives about 23,000 clones, of which approximately 92% were detected only once. The ten largest account for about 9.4% of the sample. The material was tumor tissue, obtained after IRX-2 immunotherapy. The receptors come from a human donor with breast cancer.

This clone appeared a single time. This chain joins TRBV10-1 and TRBJ1-4, with D possibly matching TRBD1 (5 bases). With 6 bases removed from V and 0 bases from J, the gap between germline ends came to 23 bases. From germline, CDR1 is WNHNN and CDR2 SYGVQD (reference sequence). The CDR3 length is 19 residues. In DNA form, the CDR3 reads TGCGCCAGCAGGCGGGCTGGGGGGTACTTATTAGCAACTAATGAAAAACTGTTTTTT. Its protein product is CASRRAGGYLLATNEKLFF.

V usage is TRBV6-6 and J usage is TRBJ1-1, with a weak D call TRBD1 (5 bases). Germline CDR1 and CDR2: MNHNY and SVGAGI (reference sequence). There are 15 residues in the CDR3. The germline V and J ends were trimmed by 2 bases and 10 bases, with 20 bases remaining between them. CDR3: CASSYPESRAGTAFF. The CDR3 DNA follows: TGTGCCAGCAGTTACCCCGAATCCAGGGCGGGTACAGCTTTCTTT.

The V gene is TRBV11-3, the J gene TRBJ2-5, with 9 bases fitting TRBD2. The CDR3 has 15 amino acids. Looked up from germline, CDR1 is SGHNT and CDR2 is YENEEA. The V segment lost 5 bases and the J segment 4 bases; nucleotides outside the gene matches: 8. CDR3: CASSRQAGGAETQYF. In nucleotides, the CDR3 is TGTGCCAGCAGCCGCCAGGCGGGAGGGGCAGAGACCCAGTACTTC.

The J gene is TRBJ1-3, the V gene TRBV5-1; possible D gene TRBD1, 6 bases. The length of the CDR3 is 14 residues. CDR1 and CDR2 from the germline V gene are SGHRS and YFSETQ. The V gene lost 5 bases and the J gene lost 2 bases, with 11 bases spanning the gap. The CDR3 loop reads CASSMGAAGNTIYF. The CDR3 coding sequence is TGCGCCAGCAGTATGGGGGCAGCTGGAAACACCATATATTTT.

This chain uses TRBV15 with TRBJ2-1; no clear D gene. The CDR3 is 13 amino acids. V was shortened by 0 bases and J by 10 bases, with 10 bases between the two germline ends. CDR1 and CDR2 from the germline V gene are LNHNV and YYDKDF (reference sequence). As DNA, the CDR3 is TGTGCCACCAGCAGAGAAGGATCCGGAGAGCAGTTCTTC. Translating it yields CATSREGSGEQFF.

J is TRBJ1-6 and V is TRBV7-2; unclear D gene. The germline gives CDR1 SGHTA, CDR2 FQGNSA. This CDR3 is built from 14 residues. V was cut by 5 bases and J by 7 bases, with 12 bases left in between. CDR3 bases: TGTGCCAGCAGCCTAGGACTGTCCAATTCACCCCTCCACTTT. As protein: CASSLGLSNSPLHF.

Only a few counts were recorded for this clone. V and J are TRBV10-1 and TRBJ2-1; 8 positions match TRBD1. After removal of 8 bases from V and 7 bases from J, the junction contained 4 bases not matched to a gene. The CDR3 consists of 12 residues. The V gene's germline CDR1 is WNHNN and CDR2 SYGVQD (reference sequence). CDR3 sequence (DNA): TGCGCCAGCGGTCAGGGGGCTAATGAGCAGTTCTTC. This sequence encodes CASGQGANEQFF.

The CDR3 here is CSVESGYEQYF. Here the CDR3 DNA reads TGCAGCGTTGAATCGGGCTACGAGCAGTACTTC. The chain uses TRBV29-1 and TRBJ2-7; D call uncertain. V lost 2 bases and J 3 bases, leaving 5 bases between the germline ends. The CDR3 totals 11 residues. Germline CDR1 SQVTM, CDR2 ANQGSEA.

This clone was detected only once. The V call is TRBV6-1, the J call TRBJ2-7; D is unclear. Germline V lookup: CDR1 MNHNS, CDR2 SASEGT. The ends were cut back, 0 bases at V and 7 bases at J, with 7 bases in the middle. This CDR3 has 12 amino acids. The CDR3 spells CASSEAELEQYF. CDR3 bases: TGTGCCAGCAGTGAAGCGGAGCTTGAGCAGTACTTC.

The chain uses TRBV7-2 and TRBJ2-3; the D gene is possibly TRBD2 (5 bases). The CDR3 has 11 amino acids. V was pared by 3 bases and J by 14 bases, with 12 bases between. CDR1 and CDR2 (germline): SGHTA, FQGNSA. Here the CDR3 DNA reads TGTGCCAGCAGCTTGTCACGGGATGCGTATTTT. Its protein is CASSLSRDAYF.

This clone occurred once. This sequence joins TRBV6-5 and TRBJ1-1; possible D gene TRBD1, 5 bases. The germline gives CDR1 MNHEY, CDR2 SVGAGI. This CDR3 contains 15 residues. The V end lost 0 bases, the J end lost 4 bases, and 12 bases lay between the germline ends. The CDR3 here is CASSYSTGAGTEAFF. The CDR3 DNA is TGTGCCAGCAGTTACTCGACCGGGGCGGGCACTGAAGCTTTCTTT.

The genes are TRBV2 and TRBJ1-1; no clear D. Germline loops: CDR1 SNHLY, CDR2 FYNNEI. The CDR3 sequence is 13 residues long. Trimming stripped 4 bases from V and 2 bases from J, with 8 bases between. The DNA of the CDR3 is TGTGCCAGCAGTGTACAGCGCAACACTGAAGCTTTCTTT. Translation gives CASSVQRNTEAFF.

The chain employs TRBV18 and TRBJ2-7; 8 bases fit TRBD2. The CDR3 runs 17 residues. The V segment lost 3 bases and the J segment 2 bases; nucleotides outside the gene matches: 12. Germline-derived CDR1 and CDR2 are KGHSH and LQKENI. The chain's CDR3 is CASSPGGRGLGTYEQYF. CDR3 nucleotide sequence: TGTGCCAGCTCACCCGGGGGACGGGGACTAGGAACCTACGAGCAGTACTTC.

Here the CDR3 DNA reads TGCAGCGTCGTCACAGCATATGGCTACACCTTC. Protein: CSVVTAYGYTF. The rearrangement links TRBV29-1 to TRBJ1-2; no firm D call. Trimming pared 6 bases from V and 5 bases from J, leaving 10 bases between. Germline-derived CDR1 and CDR2 are SQVTM and ANQGSEA. CDR3 length equals 11 residues. The entire variable domain, with the rest obtained from reference TRBV29-1 and TRBJ1-2, is as follows: SAVISQKPSRDICQRGTSLTIQCQVDSQVTMMFWYRQQPGQSLTLIATANQGSEATYESGFVIDKFPISRPNLTFSTLTVSNMSPEDSSIYLCSVVTAYGYTFGSGTRLTVV.

The rearrangement links TRBV10-3 to TRBJ2-1; the match to TRBD1 covers 9 bases. The V gene end was trimmed by 6 bases and the J gene end by 4 bases; junction bases not matched to a gene: 7. Germline assignment: CDR1 ENHRY and CDR2 SYGVKD. CDR3 length: 15 amino acids. In DNA, the CDR3 is TGTGCCATCAGGGGAACAGGGGGCGAATACAATGAGCAGTTCTTC. Encoded protein: CAIRGTGGEYNEQFF.

The CDR3 is CASSLAHRGGLNEQFF. DNA of the CDR3: TGTGCCAGCAGCTTAGCGCACCGGGGGGGCCTCAATGAGCAGTTCTTC. The genes are TRBV7-2 and TRBJ2-1, with 8 bases aligning to TRBD2. Germline assignment: CDR1 SGHTA and CDR2 FQGNSA. V was pared by 0 bases and J by 6 bases, with 7 bases of the junction left unmatched. The CDR3 runs 16 residues.

The chain carries TRBV7-6 and TRBJ2-3; TRBD2 matches at 11 bases. This CDR3 comprises 14 residues. Trimming at V came to 2 bases and at J to 8 bases, leaving 3 bases not matched to a gene. Germline V gives CDR1 SGHVS, CDR2 FNYEAQ. For the CDR3, the DNA is TGTGCCAGCAGCTTACTTAGCGGGGGGGGTACGCAGTATTTT. Its protein is CASSLLSGGGTQYF.

The chain couples TRBV18 to TRBJ2-6, with 8 bases aligning to TRBD1. CDR1 is KGHSH and CDR2 is LQKENI in the germline V gene. With V trimmed by 5 bases and J by 4 bases, 22 bases remained unmatched. The CDR3 length is 21 residues. CDR3 loop: CASSYLGLIGQGGVGANVLTF. CDR3 bases: TGTGCCAGCTCATACCTGGGCCTTATCGGACAGGGAGGAGTCGGGGCCAACGTCCTGACTTTC.

The chain uses TRBV30 and TRBJ1-2, with a weak D call TRBD1 (6 bases). This CDR3 comprises 16 residues. Looked up from germline, CDR1 is GTSNPN and CDR2 is SVGIG (reference sequence). Trimming took 4 bases from V and 2 from J, leaving 20 bases between them. The CDR3 protein is CAWKPQGYRENYGYTF. The CDR3, as DNA: TGTGCCTGGAAGCCCCAGGGGTACAGGGAAAACTATGGCTACACCTTC.